This T cell receptor (beta chain) was captured in a study of blood T cell repertoires in COVID-19. Study summary: COVID-19 samples collected from the United States, Italy and Spain covered acute and convalescent phases. From T cells, B-cell-depleted T cells, or PBMCs came the material, which was cDNA or gDNA.

The Seattle patients joined while their infection was active and were tracked longitudinally afterward. Germline loops: CDR1 MNHNS, CDR2 SASEGT. V lost 3 bases to trimming and J lost 5 bases; unmatched junction nucleotides: 5. This CDR3 contains 14 residues. Per the original methods: Quantification of nucleated cells was approximated via reference gene primer amplification. Profiling relied on immunoSEQ multiplex PCR, and the TCRdb table lists in-frame clones only, not all of them. That table is the source of V, J and clone size, and D and trimming were worked out from the DNA. The table shows about 220,000 clones, with about 82% occurring only once.

This TCR derives from a woman in her 70s with COVID-19, enrolled during active disease. Sequenced material: peripheral blood. V usage is TRBV6-1 and J usage is TRBJ2-7; 9 bases match TRBD1. The CDR3 reads CASSDPGQGHEQYF. The CDR3 nucleotides are TGTGCCAGCAGTGACCCGGGACAGGGCCACGAGCAGTACTTC.